This entry concerns a single T cell receptor (beta chain). Its specificity is unknown. The sample belongs to a study of shared clonotypes between healthy human individuals. The germline CDR1 and CDR2 sequences are MDHEN and SYDVKM. With 8 bases removed from V and 6 bases from J, the gap between germline ends came to 13 bases. The CDR3 is made up of 12 amino acids. Findings and caveats of the study: Across a handful of donors, naive CD4 shared around 5.1%, naive CD8 more than 3%, memory CD4 2% to 2.5%, memory CD8 0.4%.

Assay used: immunoSEQ multiplex PCR; TCRdb lists only in-frame clones, some missing. This table holds about 1.1 million clones, about four fifths found once. The source material was memory CD4+ T cells from PBMCs. Subset of the sample: CD45RA-negative fraction. This TCR was recovered from a young man in good health. Some clones in this sample may be carry-over from other donors' samples. This chain links TRBV28 with TRBJ1-2; tentative D call: TRBD1 (5 bases). In DNA, the CDR3 is TGTGCCAGCCTGAGCGAGGGGCATGGCTACACCTTC. Residues: CASLSEGHGYTF.